The 11 T cell receptor beta chains reported below all come from one sample, sequenced in a study of cytomegalovirus exposure and HLA in healthy donors. Primers for the PCR totalled 60 Vbeta and 13 Jbeta. Method: immunoSEQ multiplex PCR; TCRdb's copy keeps in-frame clones and lacks some. The table shows roughly 96,000 clones, with around 74% occurring only once. The sequenced sample was PBMCs. These receptors were collected from a woman aged 70-85 years in good health and CMV-seropositive.

The chain combines TRBV5-3 with TRBJ1-5; maybe TRBD1 (6 bases). TRBV5-3 is given ORF status, its function remaining uncertain. V lost 4 bases and J lost 2, with 19 bases in between. This CDR3 spans 17 amino acids. The DNA of the CDR3 is TGTGCCAGAAGCCCCCTGGGGGGGGCTCGTCGCAATCAGCCCCAGCATTTT. This sequence encodes CARSPLGGARRNQPQHF.

V usage is TRBV27 and J usage is TRBJ2-7; D unclear. Germline loops: CDR1 MNHEY, CDR2 SMNVEV (reference sequence). V shed 3 bases and J shed 5 bases, with 17 bases lying between them. The CDR3 covers 15 residues. CDR3 nucleotides: TGTGCCAGCAGTTTGGTTCCGGGTTTCAATGACGAGCAGTACTTC. This codes for CASSLVPGFNDEQYF.

This rearrangement joins TRBV4-3 to TRBJ2-7; D call uncertain. From germline, CDR1 is LGHNA and CDR2 YSLEER. The CDR3 is 16 amino acids. V lost 0 bases and J lost 0, with 12 bases in between. In DNA, the CDR3 is TGCGCCAGCAGCCAAGATTACGCAACCAGCTCCTACGAGCAGTACTTC. Translating gives CASSQDYATSSYEQYF.

This chain uses TRBV18 with TRBJ2-7, with TRBD2 matching over 8 bases. With V trimmed by 5 bases and J by 5 bases, 5 bases remained unmatched. The CDR3 consists of 13 residues. The V gene's germline CDR1 is KGHSH and CDR2 LQKENI. The CDR3 is CASSSGGANEQYF. As DNA, the CDR3 is TGTGCCAGCTCATCGGGGGGGGCAAACGAGCAGTACTTC.

The rearrangement uses TRBV7-9 and TRBJ1-3, with TRBD1 matching 7 bases. The ends lost 3 bases at V and 7 bases at J; junction bases unmatched: 9. Germline V gene lookup returns CDR1 SEHNR and CDR2 FQNEAQ (reference sequence). The CDR3 length is 15 residues. The CDR3 DNA reads as TGTGCCAGCAGCTTGGAGGGGGCGAGTAGGAACACCATATATTTT. As protein: CASSLEGASRNTIYF.

The V and J genes are TRBV18 and TRBJ2-2, with D possibly TRBD2 on 5 matching bases. The length of the CDR3 is 16 residues. Germline values: CDR1 KGHSH, CDR2 LQKENI. Trimming removed 3 bases from V and 6 bases from J, with 17 bases in between. CDR3 protein: CASSPSGESGAGELFF. The CDR3 region has the DNA TGTGCCAGCTCACCCTCAGGCGAATCCGGGGCCGGGGAGCTGTTTTTT. Looking up the rest from reference TRBV18 and TRBJ2-2 gives the full variable domain: NAGVMQNPRHLVRRRGQEARLRCSPMKGHSHVYWYRQLPEEGLKFMVYLQKENIIDESGMPKERFSAEFPKEGPSILRIQQVVRGDSAAYFCASSPSGESGAGELFFGEGSRLTVL.

The chain carries TRBV9 and TRBJ2-3; 11 nucleotides line up with TRBD2. The CDR3 runs 16 residues. The V segment lost 0 bases and the J segment 0 bases; nucleotides outside the gene matches: 0. Germline V gene lookup returns CDR1 SGDLS and CDR2 YYNGEE. CDR3 region: CASSVGTSGSTDTQYF. The CDR3 DNA sequence: TGTGCCAGCAGCGTAGGGACTAGCGGGAGCACAGATACGCAGTATTTT.

This clone showed up just a few times. This chain uses TRBV4-1 with TRBJ1-5; D not resolved. Germline loops: CDR1 MGHRA, CDR2 YSYEKL. The CDR3 totals 14 residues. Trimming pared 1 base from V and 4 bases from J, leaving 8 bases between. The CDR3 reads CASSQVSGNQPQHF. For the CDR3, the DNA is TGCGCCAGCAGCCAAGTCTCCGGGAATCAGCCCCAGCATTTT.

The CDR3 sequence: CASSVEPTVNTEAFF. The CDR3 DNA follows: TGTGCCAGCAGCGTAGAGCCGACAGTCAACACTGAAGCTTTCTTT. The chain has TRBV9 and TRBJ1-1; weak D call: TRBD1 (5 bases). The CDR3 covers 15 residues. V shed 0 bases and J shed 2 bases, with 11 bases lying between them. Germline V gives CDR1 SGDLS, CDR2 YYNGEE.

This sequence joins TRBV6-5 and TRBJ1-2; D perhaps matches TRBD1 (5 bases). The ends were cut back, 2 bases at V and 7 bases at J, with 8 bases in the middle. The CDR3 is 12 residues long. In germline, CDR1 is MNHEY, CDR2 SVGAGI. The CDR3 is CASSYRGSGYTF. CDR3 DNA: TGTGCCAGCAGTTACAGGGGAAGTGGCTACACCTTC.

This chain connects TRBV18 to TRBJ1-5; weak D call: TRBD1 (5 bases). Between the trimmed V and J ends, which lost 3 bases and 1 base, there was a span of 7 bases. CDR3 size: 14 residues. CDR1 and CDR2 (germline): KGHSH, LQKENI. In DNA, the CDR3 is TGTGCCAGCTCACCTGGGGCGAGCAATCAGCCCCAGCATTTT. Protein product: CASSPGASNQPQHF.